This T cell receptor (beta chain) was observed in a study of shared clonotypes between healthy human individuals. The study's findings and limits: Donors were few, which limited the genetic and exposure-history diversity represented. The naive CD4 repertoires of a handful of donors were compared, and 5% to 6.5% of clonotypes were shared.

Only in-frame clones appear in the TCRdb table, and some are missing; sequencing was by immunoSEQ multiplex PCR. The sample yields 600,000 or so clones, roughly 95% seen once. With respect to this clone: The target antigen is unknown.

Naive CD8 populations comprised CD45RO-negative cells positively selected for CCR7, excluding terminally differentiated effector memory CD45RA+ cells. The CDR3 has 13 residues. Trimming took 8 bases from V and 4 from J; bases not matched to a gene: 6. Germline V gene sequence: CDR1 LNHNV, CDR2 YYDKDF (reference sequence). The sample comprised naive CD8+ T cells sorted from blood. The genes are TRBV15 and TRBJ2-5, with 8 bases aligning to TRBD2. The source is a woman aged 25-40 years in good health. The chain's CDR3 is CATASGFVETQYF. In nucleotides, the CDR3 is TGTGCCACCGCTAGCGGGTTCGTAGAGACCCAGTACTTC.